Shown below are 9 T cell receptor beta chains from a single sample sequenced in a study of cytotoxic CD8 clonotypes in ibrutinib-treated CLL. Sequencing used immunoSEQ multiplex PCR; TCRdb keeps in-frame clones, though not all of them. The data show about 50,000 clones, roughly 50% seen once. This material consisted of PBMCs, taken after 12 months of ibrutinib treatment. Every receptor here comes from a human donor with chronic lymphocytic leukemia.

The rearrangement links TRBV4-1 to TRBJ2-2; D call uncertain. V lost 0 bases and J lost 5, with 10 bases in between. The CDR3 loop spans 15 amino acids. The germline CDR1 and CDR2 sequences are MGHRA and YSYEKL. The CDR3 loop is CASSQDRVGTGELFF. CDR3 DNA: TGCGCCAGCAGCCAAGATAGGGTTGGGACCGGGGAGCTGTTTTTT.

The chain combines TRBV4-1 with TRBJ2-1, with D maybe TRBD2 (7 bases). The CDR3 has 14 residues. CDR1 and CDR2 (germline): MGHRA, YSYEKL. V gave up 0 bases and J gave up 6 bases, with 9 bases separating them. The CDR3 here is CASSQDRGGNEQFF. CDR3 coding DNA: TGCGCCAGCAGCCAAGATAGGGGGGGCAATGAGCAGTTCTTC.

This clone has a count of ten or more. This chain uses TRBV7-3 with TRBJ2-5; possible D gene TRBD1, 5 bases. Trimming shortened V by 3 bases and J by 4 bases, and 9 bases separated the two germline ends. This CDR3 comprises 13 residues. Looked up from germline, CDR1 is SGHTA and CDR2 is FQGTGA. The CDR3 DNA sequence: TGTGCCAGCAGCTTTGGGGCAGGAGAGACCCAGTACTTC. Its protein product is CASSFGAGETQYF. The whole variable domain, filled in from reference TRBV7-3 and TRBJ2-5, reads GAGVSQTPSNKVTEKGKYVELRCDPISGHTALYWYRQSLGQGPEFLIYFQGTGAADDSGLPNDRFFAVRPEGSVSTLKIQRTERGDSAVYLCASSFGAGETQYFGPGTRLLVL.

This clone was seen more than once but under ten times. The genes are TRBV6-5 and TRBJ1-2; no clear D. This CDR3 has 13 residues. V was trimmed by 6 bases and J by 4 bases, leaving 12 bases between them. CDR1 and CDR2 from the germline V gene are MNHEY and SVGAGI. The CDR3 bases are TGTGCCAGCAGCTATGACGACTTCTATGGCTACACCTTC. It translates to CASSYDDFYGYTF.

The V call is TRBV27, the J call TRBJ1-1; TRBD1 agrees at 7 bases. Losses at the gene ends were 8 bases for V and 1 base for J; bases not matched to a gene: 13. The CDR3 has 16 amino acids. Germline V gene data show CDR1 as MNHEY and CDR2 as SMNVEV (reference sequence). The CDR3 loop is CASHRWTGKGNTEAFF. The DNA for the CDR3 is TGTGCCAGCCATAGATGGACAGGTAAGGGGAACACTGAAGCTTTCTTT.

This clone was seen more than once but under ten times. The chain employs TRBV7-9 and TRBJ2-1; D is unclear. The CDR3 covers 17 residues. Trimming cost V 0 bases and J 7 bases, with 19 bases left between them. Germline-derived CDR1 and CDR2 are SEHNR and FQNEAQ (reference sequence). The CDR3 region is CASSLAAGDKPGNEQFF. The CDR3 DNA reads as TGTGCCAGCAGCTTAGCTGCTGGCGACAAACCGGGTAATGAGCAGTTCTTC.

As regards this clone: This CDR3 fails to terminate in the conserved phenylalanine or tryptophan, so it likely reflects a read error. The limits of the CDR3 on the DNA are not certain, so only TCRdb's listed CDR3 is given. V gene TRBV15 combines with J gene TRBJ1-1; the D call of TRBD1 is as the table states it, not checked on the DNA. Counting both end residues, the CDR3 totals 13 amino acids. Germline V CDR1 and CDR2: LNHNV, YYDKDF (reference sequence). The CDR3: CATSRDSTGTLRC.

This clone turned up a few times. CDR3 DNA sequence: TGTGCCAGCAGCTTGGACAGAGATCAGCCCCAGCATTTT. Translation gives CASSLDRDQPQHF. This chain joins TRBV11-1 and TRBJ1-5; tentatively, D is TRBD1 (6 bases). Germline V gives CDR1 SGHAT, CDR2 FQDESV (reference sequence). Trimming pared 3 bases from V and 5 bases from J, leaving 8 bases between. The CDR3 runs to 13 residues.

The chain has TRBV13 and TRBJ1-5; D uncertain. Germline-derived CDR1 and CDR2 are PRHDT and FYEKMQ (reference sequence). V lost 0 bases, J lost 6 bases, and 12 bases lay in between. The length of the CDR3 is 15 residues. CDR3 loop: CASSLGHISPQPQHF. The DNA of the CDR3 is TGTGCCAGCAGCTTAGGCCACATCTCCCCTCAGCCCCAGCATTTT.